This TCR beta chain appears in the sequencing data of a study of regulatory T cells in long-lasting Graves disease (dated by TCRdb to about 2021). At the level of the whole study: Patients with newly diagnosed Graves' disease had been on antithyroid drugs for under 3 months. A total of some 35 samples underwent TCR sequencing, from around 13 patients with persistent Graves' disease and approximately 20 patients with newly diagnosed Graves' disease. This study used TCR sequencing and RNA sequencing of peripheral blood to compare persistent Graves' disease patients against newly diagnosed Graves' disease patients. The study was conducted in China and was registered as a clinical trial. The study at large found these results: The small sample size was acknowledged by the authors as a limitation that may reduce accuracy. Because the primary lesion, thyroid tissue, could not be accessed, the study looked at peripheral blood alone. Compared with newly diagnosed patients, patients with persistent Graves' disease had lower TCR Shannon entropy and fewer highly expanded clones, which suggests clonal expansion. Only the TCR beta chain was sequenced and analyzed. Patients with persistent disease shared more public clonotypes (under 3,000) than newly diagnosed patients did (966).

The intended sense of this specimen's time point label: newly diagnosed GD, antithyroid drugs for less than 3 months. For both TCR sequencing and RNA sequencing, RNA was extracted from PBMCs in TRIzol. The diagnosis of Graves' disease followed American Thyroid Association guidelines. Patients were recruited from an endocrinology department in Xi'an, China. Each patient gave around 9 milliliters of peripheral blood, collected in an EDTA anticoagulant tube. Ficoll Paque Plus density gradient separation was used to isolate PBMCs, and no further T cell sorting was done. An Agilent 2100 Bioanalyzer and agarose gel were used to check RNA quality, and a NanoDrop 2000 was used to measure RNA concentration. Ten or more counts support this clonotype. The specificity of this receptor is unknown. No quality values exist for individual bases; no much larger clone is one base distant. Library preparation used multiplex PCR. Sequencing was performed on an Illumina HiSeq 4000. TCR beta libraries were built with iRepertoire HTBI primers and Arm-PCR amplification of CDR3 regions. Before sequencing, the PCR products went through gel purification. The study's processing was this. Gene usage analysis of CDR3 amino acid clonotypes used the 62 TRBV and around 13 TRBJ segments found across samples. Filtered high-quality paired reads were merged into contigs using COPE and FqMerger. BLAST was used to align contigs to the IMGT TRBV, TRBD and TRBJ reference genes, and CDR3 was defined following IMGT. Clonotypes above 0.1% frequency were classified as highly expanded clones. Shannon entropy was used to measure repertoire diversity, and the Gini coefficient was used to measure V-J evenness. A clonotype found in more than one individual was treated as public. The public sequencing data were trimmed at Q25 with fastp and processed into clonotypes with MiXCR by TCRdb, which kept only in-frame beta chains. Merged by CDR3 protein, the rows form single entries marked with the most common genes and DNA. None of the V and J calls come from the authors' own analysis; TCRdb made them. The sample table shows approximately 300,000 distinct CDR3 sequences, and about 20% are seen once. The ten largest clones represent roughly 40% of the sample.

Sample: peripheral blood mononuclear cells (PBMCs), taken at new diagnosis, from a patient treated with antithyroid drugs. The sequence was collected from a female donor with Graves disease.

The CDR3: CASSSGLGQGTTEAFF. The DNA sequence is given as TGTGCCAGCAGTTCCGGGTTAGGACAGGGGACCACTGAAGCTTTCTTT. Recombination linked TRBV12-3 or TRBV12-4 to TRBJ1-1; TRBD1 matches 9 bases in the middle. V lost 4 bases and J lost 4 bases, and the count of bases not matched to a germline gene is 10. Reading from cysteine to phenylalanine, the CDR3 counts 16 amino acids. The retained sequence is limited to the CDR3, 48 bases, with the frame set at the first base.